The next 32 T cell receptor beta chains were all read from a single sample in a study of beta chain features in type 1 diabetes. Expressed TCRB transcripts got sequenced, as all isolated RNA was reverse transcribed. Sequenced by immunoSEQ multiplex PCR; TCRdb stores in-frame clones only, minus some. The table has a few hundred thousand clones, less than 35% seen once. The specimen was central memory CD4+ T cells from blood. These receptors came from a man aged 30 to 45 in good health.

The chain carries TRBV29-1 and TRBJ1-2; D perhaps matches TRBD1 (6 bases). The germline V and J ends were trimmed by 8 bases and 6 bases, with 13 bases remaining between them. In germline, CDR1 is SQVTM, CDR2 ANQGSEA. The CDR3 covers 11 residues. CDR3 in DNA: TGCAGCACCAGGGGATTGAATGGCTACACCTTC. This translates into CSTRGLNGYTF.

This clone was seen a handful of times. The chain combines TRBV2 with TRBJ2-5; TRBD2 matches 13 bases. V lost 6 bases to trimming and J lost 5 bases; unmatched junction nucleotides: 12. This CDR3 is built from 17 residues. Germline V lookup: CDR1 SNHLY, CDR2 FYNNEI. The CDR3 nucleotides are TGTGCCAGCAGGCGGAATCGACTAGCGGGGGGTTTGGAGACCCAGTACTTC. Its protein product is CASRRNRLAGGLETQYF.

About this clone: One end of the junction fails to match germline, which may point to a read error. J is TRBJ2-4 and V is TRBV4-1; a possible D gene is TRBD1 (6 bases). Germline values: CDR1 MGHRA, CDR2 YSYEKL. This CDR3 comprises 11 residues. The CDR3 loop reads CASSQRQEDDF. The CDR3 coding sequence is TGCGCCAGCAGCCAGAGACAGGAGGATGACTTC.

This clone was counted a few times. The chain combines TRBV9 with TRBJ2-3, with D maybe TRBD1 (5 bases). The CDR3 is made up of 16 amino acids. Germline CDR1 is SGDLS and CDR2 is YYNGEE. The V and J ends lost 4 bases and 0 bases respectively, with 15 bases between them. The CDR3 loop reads CASSRSARASTDTQYF. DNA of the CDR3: TGTGCCAGCAGCCGTTCCGCCAGGGCCAGCACAGATACGCAGTATTTT.

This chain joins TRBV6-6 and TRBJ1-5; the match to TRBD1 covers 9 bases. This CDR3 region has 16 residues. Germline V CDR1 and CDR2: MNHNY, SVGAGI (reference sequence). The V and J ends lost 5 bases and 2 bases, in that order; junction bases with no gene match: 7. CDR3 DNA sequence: TGTGCCAGCAGTCGTTCTCGGACAGGGGGCAATCAGCCCCAGCATTTT. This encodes CASSRSRTGGNQPQHF.

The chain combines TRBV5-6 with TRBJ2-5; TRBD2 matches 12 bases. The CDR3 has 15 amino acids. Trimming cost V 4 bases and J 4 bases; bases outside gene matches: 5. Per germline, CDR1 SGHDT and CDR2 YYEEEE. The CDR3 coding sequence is TGTGCCAGCAGCCCTAGCGGGAGGGCCGGAGAGACCCAGTACTTC. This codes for CASSPSGRAGETQYF.

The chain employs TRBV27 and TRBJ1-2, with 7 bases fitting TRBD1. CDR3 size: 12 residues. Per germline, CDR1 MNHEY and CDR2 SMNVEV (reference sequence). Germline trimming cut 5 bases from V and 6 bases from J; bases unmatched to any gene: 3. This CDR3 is CASSLTGDGYTF. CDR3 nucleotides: TGTGCCAGCAGTCTAACAGGGGATGGCTACACCTTC.

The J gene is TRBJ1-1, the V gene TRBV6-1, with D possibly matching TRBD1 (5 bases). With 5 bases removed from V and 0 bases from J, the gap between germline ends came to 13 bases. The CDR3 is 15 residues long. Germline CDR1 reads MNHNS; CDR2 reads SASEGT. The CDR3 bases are TGTGCCAGCAGTCCTCCGGGACGGATGAACACTGAAGCTTTCTTT. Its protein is CASSPPGRMNTEAFF.

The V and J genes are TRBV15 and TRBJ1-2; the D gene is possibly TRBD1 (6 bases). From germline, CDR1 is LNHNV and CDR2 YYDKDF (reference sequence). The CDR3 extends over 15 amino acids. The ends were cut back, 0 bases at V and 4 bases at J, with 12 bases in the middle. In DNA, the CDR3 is TGTGCCACCAGCAGAGATAACAGGGCTGTCTATGGCTACACCTTC. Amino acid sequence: CATSRDNRAVYGYTF.

CDR3 DNA sequence: TGTGCCAGCAGGGAGGACACCACAGATACGCAGTATTTT. Its protein product is CASREDTTDTQYF. The rearrangement uses TRBV2 and TRBJ2-3, with D perhaps assigned TRBD1 or TRBD2 (5 bases each). There are 13 residues in the CDR3. V lost 6 bases, J lost 2 bases, and 9 bases lay in between. CDR1 is SNHLY and CDR2 is FYNNEI in the germline V gene.

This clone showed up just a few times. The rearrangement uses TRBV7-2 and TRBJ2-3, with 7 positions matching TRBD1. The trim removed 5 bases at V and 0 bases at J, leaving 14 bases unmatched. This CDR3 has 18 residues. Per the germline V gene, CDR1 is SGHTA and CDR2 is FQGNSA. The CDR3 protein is CASSQGQRMRLSTDTQYF. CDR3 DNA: TGTGCCAGCAGCCAGGGACAGCGGATGAGGTTAAGCACAGATACGCAGTATTTT.

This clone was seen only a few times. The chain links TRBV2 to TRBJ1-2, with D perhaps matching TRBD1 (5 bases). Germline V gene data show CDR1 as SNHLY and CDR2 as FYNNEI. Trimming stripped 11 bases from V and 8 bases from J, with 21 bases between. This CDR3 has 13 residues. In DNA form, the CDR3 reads TGTGCCTCGCGATTGGACAATCGAGAAGGCTACACCTTC. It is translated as CASRLDNREGYTF.

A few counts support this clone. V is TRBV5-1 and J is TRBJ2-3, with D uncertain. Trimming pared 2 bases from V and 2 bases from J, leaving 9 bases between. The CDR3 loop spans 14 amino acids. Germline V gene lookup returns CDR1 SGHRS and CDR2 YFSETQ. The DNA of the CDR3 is TGCGCCAGCAGCTTCGACCGGCCCACAGATACGCAGTATTTT. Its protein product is CASSFDRPTDTQYF.

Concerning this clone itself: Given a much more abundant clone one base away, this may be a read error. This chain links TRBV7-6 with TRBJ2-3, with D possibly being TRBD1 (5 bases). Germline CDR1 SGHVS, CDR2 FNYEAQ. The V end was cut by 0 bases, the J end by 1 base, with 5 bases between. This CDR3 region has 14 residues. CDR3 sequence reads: CASSLAGRTDTQYF. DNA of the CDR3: TGTGCCAGCAGCTTAGCGGGGCGCACAGATACGCAGTATTTT.

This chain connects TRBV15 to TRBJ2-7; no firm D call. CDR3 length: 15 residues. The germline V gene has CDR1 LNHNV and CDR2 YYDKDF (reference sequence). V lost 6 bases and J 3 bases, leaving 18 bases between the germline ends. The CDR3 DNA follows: TGTGCCACCAGGGGCGAGATCCAACTTAACTACGAGCAGTACTTC. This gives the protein CATRGEIQLNYEQYF.

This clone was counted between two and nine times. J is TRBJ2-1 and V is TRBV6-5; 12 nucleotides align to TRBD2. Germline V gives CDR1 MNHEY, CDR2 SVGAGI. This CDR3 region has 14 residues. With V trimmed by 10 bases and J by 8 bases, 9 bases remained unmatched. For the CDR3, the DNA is TGTGCCACCGCTAGCGGGGGGGCCGTCGATGAGCAGTTCTTC. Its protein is CATASGGAVDEQFF.

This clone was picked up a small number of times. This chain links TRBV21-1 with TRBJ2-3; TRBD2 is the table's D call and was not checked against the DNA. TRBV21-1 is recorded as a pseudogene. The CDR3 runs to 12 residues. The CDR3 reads CASSSNWDTQYF. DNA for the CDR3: TGTGCCAGCAGTTCTAACTGGGATACGCAGTATTTT.

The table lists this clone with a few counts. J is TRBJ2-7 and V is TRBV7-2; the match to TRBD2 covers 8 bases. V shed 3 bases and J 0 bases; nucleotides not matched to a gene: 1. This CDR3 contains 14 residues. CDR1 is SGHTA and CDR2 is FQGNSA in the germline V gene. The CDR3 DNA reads TGTGCCAGCAGCTTGACTAGCGCCTCCTACGAGCAGTACTTC. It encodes CASSLTSASYEQYF.

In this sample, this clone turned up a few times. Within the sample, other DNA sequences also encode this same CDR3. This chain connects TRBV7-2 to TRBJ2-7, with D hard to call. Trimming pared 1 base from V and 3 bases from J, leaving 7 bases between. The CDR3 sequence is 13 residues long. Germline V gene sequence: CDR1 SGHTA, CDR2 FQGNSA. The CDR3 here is CASSLVPGYEQYF. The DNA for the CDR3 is TGTGCCAGCAGCTTAGTCCCGGGCTACGAGCAGTACTTC.

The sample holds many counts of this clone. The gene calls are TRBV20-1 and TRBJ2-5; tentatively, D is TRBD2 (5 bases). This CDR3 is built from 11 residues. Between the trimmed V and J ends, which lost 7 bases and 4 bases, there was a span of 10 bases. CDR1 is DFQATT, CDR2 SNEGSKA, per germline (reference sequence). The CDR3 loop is CSVPRVETQYF. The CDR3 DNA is TGCAGTGTCCCGCGGGTAGAGACCCAGTACTTC.

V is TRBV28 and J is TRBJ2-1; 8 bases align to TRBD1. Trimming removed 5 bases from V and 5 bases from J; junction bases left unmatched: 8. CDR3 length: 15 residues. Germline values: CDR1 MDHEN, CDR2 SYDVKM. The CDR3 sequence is CASSPGQGGNNEQFF. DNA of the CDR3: TGTGCCAGCAGTCCCGGACAGGGTGGAAACAATGAGCAGTTCTTC.

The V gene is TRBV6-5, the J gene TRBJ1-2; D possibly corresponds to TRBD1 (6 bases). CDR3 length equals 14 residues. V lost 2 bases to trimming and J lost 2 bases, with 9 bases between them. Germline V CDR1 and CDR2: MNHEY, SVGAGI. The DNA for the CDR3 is TGTGCCAGCAGTTACCGGGACAAGAACTATGGCTACACCTTC. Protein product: CASSYRDKNYGYTF.

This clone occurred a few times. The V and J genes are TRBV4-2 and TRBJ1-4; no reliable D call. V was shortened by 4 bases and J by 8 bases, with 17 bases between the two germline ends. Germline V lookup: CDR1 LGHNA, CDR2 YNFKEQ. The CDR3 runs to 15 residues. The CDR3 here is CASSLRTADPEKLFF. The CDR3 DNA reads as TGTGCCAGCAGCCTCCGGACGGCCGATCCCGAAAAACTGTTTTTT.

The DNA of the CDR3 is TGCGCCAGCAGCTTTCTAGCTGGGGGCGGTGAGCAGTTCTTC. Its protein is CASSFLAGGGEQFF. The chain recombines TRBV5-1 with TRBJ2-1; the D gene is possibly TRBD1 (6 bases). The CDR3 is 14 amino acids. Trimming removed 2 bases at V and 9 bases at J, with 15 bases between. Germline CDR1 SGHRS, CDR2 YFSETQ.

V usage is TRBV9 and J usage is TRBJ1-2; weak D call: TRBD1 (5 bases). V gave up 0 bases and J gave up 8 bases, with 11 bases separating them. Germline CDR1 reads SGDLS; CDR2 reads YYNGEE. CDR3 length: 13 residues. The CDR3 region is CASSVEGAGGYTF. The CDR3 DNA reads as TGTGCCAGCAGCGTAGAAGGGGCAGGAGGCTACACCTTC.

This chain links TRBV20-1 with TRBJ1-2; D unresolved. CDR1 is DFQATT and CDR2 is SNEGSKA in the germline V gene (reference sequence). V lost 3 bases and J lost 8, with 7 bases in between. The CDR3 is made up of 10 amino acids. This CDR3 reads CSARPGGYTF. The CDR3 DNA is TGCAGTGCTAGGCCAGGAGGCTACACCTTC.

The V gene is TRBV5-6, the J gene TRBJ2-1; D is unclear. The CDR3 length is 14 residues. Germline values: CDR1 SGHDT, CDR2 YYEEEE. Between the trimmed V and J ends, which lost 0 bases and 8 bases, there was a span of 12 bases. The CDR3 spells CASSLAAATYEQFF. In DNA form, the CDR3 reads TGTGCCAGCAGCTTGGCCGCGGCTACCTATGAGCAGTTCTTC. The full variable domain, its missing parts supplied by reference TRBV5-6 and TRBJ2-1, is DAGVTQSPTHLIKTRGQQVTLRCSPKSGHDTVSWYQQALGQGPQFIFQYYEEEERQRGNFPDRFSGHQFPNYSSELNVNALLLGDSALYLCASSLAAATYEQFFGPGTRLTVL.

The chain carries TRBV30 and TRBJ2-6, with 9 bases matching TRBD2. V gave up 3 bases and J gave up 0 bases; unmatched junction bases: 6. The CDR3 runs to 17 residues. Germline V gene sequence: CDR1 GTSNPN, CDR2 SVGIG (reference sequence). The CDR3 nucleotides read TGTGCCTGGAGCAGACTAGCGGTTAACTCTGGGGCCAACGTCCTGACTTTC. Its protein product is CAWSRLAVNSGANVLTF.

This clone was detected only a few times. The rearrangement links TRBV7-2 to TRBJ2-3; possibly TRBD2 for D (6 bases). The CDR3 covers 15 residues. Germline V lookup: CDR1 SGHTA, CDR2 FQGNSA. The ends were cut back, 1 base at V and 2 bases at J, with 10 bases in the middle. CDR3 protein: CASSLVAGTTDTQYF. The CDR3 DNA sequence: TGTGCCAGCAGCTTAGTTGCGGGAACCACAGATACGCAGTATTTT.

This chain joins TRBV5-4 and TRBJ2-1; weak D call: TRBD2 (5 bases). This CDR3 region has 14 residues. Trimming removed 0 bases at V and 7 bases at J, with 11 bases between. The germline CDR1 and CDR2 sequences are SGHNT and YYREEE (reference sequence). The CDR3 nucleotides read TGTGCCAGCAGCTTGGTGGCTAGCAATAATGAGCAGTTCTTC. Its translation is CASSLVASNNEQFF.

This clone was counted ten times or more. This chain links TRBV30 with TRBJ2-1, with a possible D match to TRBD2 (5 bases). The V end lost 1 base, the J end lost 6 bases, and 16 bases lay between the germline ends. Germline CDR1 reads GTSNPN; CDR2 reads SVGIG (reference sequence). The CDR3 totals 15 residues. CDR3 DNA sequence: TGTGCCTGGAGTGCTCGGGGAGACTTGAGCAATGAGCAGTTCTTC. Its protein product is CAWSARGDLSNEQFF.

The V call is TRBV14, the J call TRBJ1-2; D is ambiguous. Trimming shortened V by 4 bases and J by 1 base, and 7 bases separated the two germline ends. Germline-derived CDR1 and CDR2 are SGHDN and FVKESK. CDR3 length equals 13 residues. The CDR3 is CASSPELNYGYTF. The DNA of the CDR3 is TGTGCCAGCAGCCCGGAACTTAACTATGGCTACACCTTC.